One and the same sample provided the 15 T cell receptor beta chains below, sequenced in a study of cytomegalovirus exposure and HLA in healthy donors. Primers: 60 Vbeta forward and 13 Jbeta reverse. Sequencing was performed with immunoSEQ multiplex PCR; in TCRdb, only in-frame clones are kept and a portion is missing. Among about 180,000 clones listed, roughly 83% were seen once. Sequenced: PBMCs. The receptors were sampled from a boy aged 2-15 years in good health and CMV-seronegative.

This rearrangement joins TRBV19 to TRBJ2-2; 11 nucleotides match TRBD2. CDR1 and CDR2 (germline): LNHDA, SQIVND (reference sequence). This CDR3 region has 21 residues. Trimming removed 5 bases from V and 5 bases from J; junction bases left unmatched: 22. The CDR3 loop is CASSRRPLTSGNRPLTGELFF. CDR3 DNA sequence: TGTGCCAGTAGTCGTCGACCATTGACTAGCGGGAACCGACCGTTAACCGGGGAGCTGTTTTTT.

V is TRBV4-3 and J is TRBJ1-2, with TRBD1 identical over 7 bases. Germline V gene sequence: CDR1 LGHNA, CDR2 YSLEER. Unmatched junction bases numbered 11, after V lost 2 bases and J lost 5 bases. CDR3 size: 16 residues. The CDR3 reads CASSQTPGQLNYGYTF. In DNA, the CDR3 is TGCGCCAGCAGCCAAACCCCGGGACAGCTGAATTATGGCTACACCTTC.

The chain has TRBV4-1 and TRBJ2-5, with D tentatively TRBD2 (5 bases). Between the trimmed V and J ends, which lost 5 bases and 1 base, there was a span of 11 bases. Germline CDR1 MGHRA, CDR2 YSYEKL. The CDR3 sequence is 14 residues long. The CDR3: CASSFRLLQETQYF. DNA for the CDR3: TGCGCCAGCAGCTTTCGACTACTCCAAGAGACCCAGTACTTC.

The rearrangement links TRBV18 to TRBJ1-5, with TRBD1 as a possible D gene (5 bases). CDR1 and CDR2 (germline): KGHSH, LQKENI. This CDR3 comprises 15 residues. V was cut by 6 bases and J by 3 bases, with 15 bases left in between. Here the CDR3 DNA reads TGTGCCAGCTCGCCTTTTGCAGGGTCCAATCAGCCCCAGCATTTT. Protein sequence: CASSPFAGSNQPQHF.

CDR3 in DNA: TGTGCCAGCAGCTTAGGCCGTCGATCAGGTGTGACCCAGTACTTC. Its translation is CASSLGRRSGVTQYF. The chain uses TRBV7-2 and TRBJ2-5, with D unresolved. There are 15 residues in the CDR3. Trimming removed 1 base from V and 7 bases from J, with 16 bases in between. Germline V lookup: CDR1 SGHTA, CDR2 FQGNSA.

This chain connects TRBV13 to TRBJ2-3; 10 bases match TRBD2. V shed 4 bases, J shed 0 bases, and the junction held 1 base outside the gene matches. Germline V gene data show CDR1 as PRHDT and CDR2 as FYEKMQ (reference sequence). The CDR3 runs 15 residues. This chain's CDR3 is CASSSTSGSTDTQYF. The CDR3 region has the DNA TGTGCCAGCAGCTCGACTAGCGGGAGCACAGATACGCAGTATTTT.

J is TRBJ2-7 and V is TRBV28, with TRBD1 matching over 10 bases. J lost 6 bases, V lost 3 bases, and 11 bases had no gene match. The CDR3 is made up of 16 amino acids. Germline loops: CDR1 MDHEN, CDR2 SYDVKM. CDR3 nucleotides: TGTGCCAGCAGTTTGGGGCCGACAGGGGGCGTGGGCGAGCAGTACTTC. Its translation: CASSLGPTGGVGEQYF.

The chain joins TRBV7-9 to TRBJ1-3; D perhaps matches TRBD1 (5 bases). Germline-derived CDR1 and CDR2 are SEHNR and FQNEAQ (reference sequence). The CDR3 loop spans 15 amino acids. V lost 6 bases to trimming and J lost 1 base, with 13 bases between them. CDR3 sequence (DNA): TGTGCCAGCAGTCATCCAGGGTCATCTGGAAACACCATATATTTT. Protein product: CASSHPGSSGNTIYF.

The genes are TRBV29-1 and TRBJ1-1; D gene unclear. This CDR3 is 10 amino acids long. Trimming pared 6 bases from V and 2 bases from J, leaving 4 bases between. Germline V gene sequence: CDR1 SQVTM, CDR2 ANQGSEA. Here the CDR3 reads CSVYNTEAFF. Here the CDR3 DNA reads TGCAGCGTGTATAACACTGAAGCTTTCTTT.

The chain joins TRBV25-1 to TRBJ1-2; TRBD1 matches 7 bases. The V and J ends lost 7 bases and 3 bases, in that order; junction bases with no gene match: 8. CDR1 and CDR2 (germline): MGHDK, SYGVNS. The CDR3 sequence is 14 residues long. CDR3 nucleotide sequence: TGTGCCAGCACGGAGGAGGGGGCGGACTATGGCTACACCTTC. As protein: CASTEEGADYGYTF.

This sequence joins TRBV6-6 and TRBJ2-5; possibly TRBD2 for D (6 bases). There are 14 residues in the CDR3. V dropped 2 bases and J dropped 2 bases, with 9 bases sitting between them. Germline CDR1 MNHNY, CDR2 SVGAGI (reference sequence). CDR3: CASSYPGLQETQYF. CDR3 nucleotide sequence: TGTGCCAGCAGTTACCCGGGACTTCAAGAGACCCAGTACTTC.

CDR3 amino acids: CASSQGPGLAGHNEQFF. CDR3 nucleotides: TGCGCCAGCAGCCAAGGCCCGGGACTAGCGGGACACAATGAGCAGTTCTTC. The chain recombines TRBV4-1 with TRBJ2-1, with TRBD2 identical over 13 bases. Germline CDR1 MGHRA, CDR2 YSYEKL. CDR3 length: 17 residues. V lost 1 base to trimming and J lost 5 bases; unmatched junction nucleotides: 5.

V is TRBV18 and J is TRBJ1-5, with D unclear. Germline V CDR1 and CDR2: KGHSH, LQKENI. V lost 1 base and J lost 2, with 15 bases in between. The CDR3 extends over 17 amino acids. Written as DNA, the CDR3 is TGTGCCAGCTCACCACGCGCCGGAGGGTCGGGCAATCAGCCCCAGCATTTT. This translates into CASSPRAGGSGNQPQHF.

CDR3 loop: CASSYSLLNGFF. The CDR3 DNA reads TGTGCCAGCAGTTACTCGTTACTGAATGGTTTCTTT. The chain combines TRBV6-6 with TRBJ1-1; no firm D call. Germline lookup yields CDR1 MNHNY and CDR2 SVGAGI (reference sequence). The CDR3 runs 12 residues. Trimming shortened V by 0 bases and J by 13 bases, and 12 bases separated the two germline ends.

This clone was observed a handful of times. V usage is TRBV6-5 and J usage is TRBJ1-2, with 7 positions matching TRBD1. Germline V lookup: CDR1 MNHEY, CDR2 SVGAGI. The CDR3 runs to 15 residues. V dropped 4 bases and J dropped 5; count of bases not matched to a gene: 10. The CDR3 coding sequence is TGTGCCAGCAGTTCCACCAGGGGGTCAACGTATGGCTACACCTTC. Its protein product is CASSSTRGSTYGYTF.